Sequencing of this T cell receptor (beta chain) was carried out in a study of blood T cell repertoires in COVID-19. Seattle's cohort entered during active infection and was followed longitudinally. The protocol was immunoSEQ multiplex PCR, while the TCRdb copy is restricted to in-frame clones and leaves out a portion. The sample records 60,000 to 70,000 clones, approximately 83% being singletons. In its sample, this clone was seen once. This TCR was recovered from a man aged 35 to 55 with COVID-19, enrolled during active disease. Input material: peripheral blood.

The DNA of the CDR3 is TGCAGCGTTCAGGGGACAGTCTCTGGAAACACCATATATTTT. It specifies CSVQGTVSGNTIYF. This chain connects TRBV29-1 to TRBJ1-3; 7 positions agree with TRBD1. The CDR3 extends over 14 amino acids. The V and J ends lost 5 bases and 0 bases, in that order; junction bases with no gene match: 4. From germline, CDR1 is SQVTM and CDR2 ANQGSEA.